Listed below are T cell receptor beta chains from one sample, sequenced in a study of blood T cell repertoires in COVID-19. Assay used: immunoSEQ multiplex PCR; TCRdb lists only in-frame clones, some missing. The profile shows a few hundred thousand clones, roughly four fifths of them singletons. The sample consisted of PBMCs or T cells enriched from blood (not recorded which). These receptors were taken from a woman between 45 and 65 years old who had recovered from COVID-19. Both conserved end residues are part of each CDR3. The D gene is left open where the match is weak. Clone size is given for some rows only: seen once, a few or many times, or a class if the clone is expanded.

j_call | clone_size | d_call | v_call | cdr3_aa | cdr3_nt
TRBJ1-1 | - | TRBD1 | TRBV2 | CARGQGALNTEAFF | TGTGCCAGGGGACAGGGGGCTTTGAACACTGAAGCTTTCTTT
TRBJ2-3 | - | TRBD2 | TRBV13 | CASSLETSGITDTQYF | TGTGCCAGCAGCTTAGAGACTAGCGGGATCACAGATACGCAGTATTTT
TRBJ2-1 | few | TRBD2 | TRBV7-9 | CASSGLANNEQFF | TGTGCCAGCAGTGGACTAGCTAACAATGAGCAGTTCTTC
TRBJ2-3 | - | TRBD2 | TRBV28 | CASRTGTSKGDTQYF | TGTGCCAGCAGAACTGGGACTAGCAAGGGAGATACGCAGTATTTT
TRBJ1-2 | - | - | TRBV9 | CASSGSGRDYGYTF | TGTGCCAGCAGCGGATCCGGCAGGGACTATGGCTACACCTTC
TRBJ2-7 | - | TRBD2 | TRBV3-1/TRBV3-2 | CASSQAGTSWSYEQYF | TGTGCCAGCAGCCAAGCAGGGACTAGCTGGTCCTACGAGCAGTACTTC
TRBJ2-7 | - | - | TRBV7-2 | CASSLYRERSEQYF | TGTGCCAGCAGCTTATACAGGGAGAGAAGCGAGCAGTACTTC
TRBJ1-2 | - | - | TRBV5-4 | CASSLASGAYGYTF | TGTGCCAGCAGCTTGGCGTCAGGGGCCTATGGCTACACCTTC
TRBJ1-2 | - | - | TRBV2 | CASSEQGSYGYTF | TGTGCCAGCAGTGAGCAGGGATCCTATGGCTACACCTTC
TRBJ2-5 | - | TRBD2 | TRBV4-1 | CASSQVQRGERETQYF | TGCGCCAGCAGCCAAGTTCAGCGGGGGGAAAGAGAGACCCAGTACTTC
TRBJ1-4 | - | TRBD1 | TRBV4-2 | CASSQVGQGAELFF | TGTGCCAGCAGCCAAGTAGGACAGGGGGCGGAACTGTTTTTT
TRBJ1-1 | - | TRBD1 | TRBV5-6 | CASSLGTVYTEAFF | TGTGCCAGCAGCCTGGGGACAGTTTACACTGAAGCTTTCTTT
TRBJ1-1 | - | - | TRBV11-2 | CASSSLRRDTEAFF | TGTGCCAGCAGCTCGTTACGCAGGGACACTGAAGCTTTCTTT
TRBJ2-1 | once | TRBD2 | TRBV10-3 | CAITPQAGVTDEQFF | TGTGCCATCACCCCCCAAGCGGGAGTAACCGATGAGCAGTTCTTC
TRBJ1-2 | - | TRBD1 | TRBV7-2 | CASSLEPQGANYGYTF | TGTGCCAGCAGCTTAGAGCCCCAGGGGGCTAACTATGGCTACACCTTC
TRBJ1-3 | few | - | TRBV7-3 | CASSLYGSGNTIYF | TGTGCCAGCAGCTTGTACGGGTCTGGAAACACCATATATTTT
TRBJ1-4 | - | TRBD1 | TRBV5-1 | CASSLQGANEKLFF | TGCGCCAGCAGCTTACAGGGGGCTAATGAAAAACTGTTTTTT
TRBJ1-1 | - | TRBD1 | TRBV18 | CASSPLGQGGTEAFF | TGTGCCAGCTCACCACTAGGACAGGGAGGAACTGAAGCTTTCTTT
TRBJ1-2 | - | - | TRBV20-1 | CSASLLGGGGYTF | TGCAGTGCTAGTCTTCTTGGAGGTGGTGGCTACACCTTC
TRBJ2-7 | - | TRBD1 | TRBV9 | CASSGTGTGDWYEQYF | TGTGCCAGCAGCGGAACCGGGACAGGGGATTGGTACGAGCAGTACTTC
TRBJ1-3 | - | TRBD1 | TRBV19 | CASSIGGGIGNTIYF | TGTGCCAGTAGTATCGGAGGGGGCATAGGAAACACCATATATTTT
TRBJ2-7 | once | TRBD2 | TRBV7-2 | CASSLRLAGAEQYF | TGTGCCAGCAGCTTAAGACTAGCGGGGGCCGAGCAGTACTTC
TRBJ2-1 | - | TRBD2 | TRBV7-9 | CASSSGTSGGPSYNEQFF | TGTGCCAGCAGCTCGGGGACTAGCGGGGGGCCTTCCTACAATGAGCAGTTCTTC
TRBJ1-1 | - | - | TRBV4-1 | CASSQGGGTLNTEAFF | TGCGCCAGCAGCCAAGGGGGAGGGACTTTGAACACTGAAGCTTTCTTT
TRBJ1-4 | few | TRBD1 | TRBV18 | CASSQQGVPNEKLFF | TGTGCCAGCTCACAGCAGGGGGTCCCTAATGAAAAACTGTTTTTT
TRBJ2-7 | - | TRBD1 | TRBV11-1 | CASGASGTATFYEQYF | TGTGCCAGCGGCGCTTCCGGGACAGCAACTTTCTACGAGCAGTACTTC
TRBJ2-1 | once | TRBD1 | TRBV7-2 | CASSLRRDRGLSEQFF | TGTGCCAGCAGCTTAAGGCGGGACAGGGGGCTTAGTGAGCAGTTCTTC
TRBJ2-1 | - | - | TRBV6-5 | CASSSYRDGVGEQFF | TGTGCCAGCAGCAGCTATCGGGATGGGGTAGGGGAGCAGTTCTTC
TRBJ2-3 | - | TRBD2 | TRBV4-3 | CASSQDAGGLPDTQYF | TGCGCCAGCAGCCAAGACGCGGGGGGGCTCCCAGATACGCAGTATTTT
TRBJ1-2 | - | TRBD1 | TRBV12-3/TRBV12-4 | CASSPRGTDGYTF | TGTGCCAGCAGTCCTCGTGGGACAGATGGCTACACCTTC
TRBJ1-4 | - | TRBD1 | TRBV5-1 | CASSLEGTGIGDEKLFF | TGCGCCAGCAGCTTGGAAGGGACAGGGATTGGGGATGAAAAACTGTTTTTT
TRBJ2-2 | - | TRBD1 | TRBV6-2/TRBV6-3 | CASSRQGGTGELFF | TGTGCCAGCAGTCGACAGGGTGGGACCGGGGAGCTGTTTTTT
TRBJ2-7 | - | TRBD1 | TRBV5-5 | CASSPPGTVSSYEQYF | TGTGCCAGCAGCCCGCCTGGGACAGTAAGCTCCTACGAGCAGTACTTC
TRBJ1-3 | - | TRBD1 | TRBV7-8 | CASSLQGGAGNTIYF | TGTGCCAGCAGCTTACAGGGGGGTGCCGGAAACACCATATATTTT
TRBJ2-7 | - | - | TRBV2 | CASSSRPGRDEQYF | TGTGCCAGCAGTTCAAGACCGGGAAGGGACGAGCAGTACTTC
TRBJ2-3 | - | TRBD1 | TRBV6-2/TRBV6-3 | CASSPQGVIPDTQYF | TGTGCCAGCAGTCCCCAGGGGGTGATCCCGGATACGCAGTATTTT
TRBJ1-5 | - | - | TRBV9 | CASNLGGMGQPQHF | TGTGCCAGCAACCTGGGGGGAATGGGCCAGCCCCAGCATTTT
TRBJ2-3 | - | TRBD2 | TRBV5-4 | CASSPGLADVYTDTQYF | TGTGCCAGCAGCCCGGGACTAGCGGACGTTTACACAGATACGCAGTATTTT
TRBJ1-2 | few | - | TRBV21-1 | CASSNGPGYGYTF | TGTGCCAGCAGCAACGGGCCGGGGTATGGCTACACCTTC
TRBJ1-2 | - | TRBD1 | TRBV19 | CASASEGADYGYTF | TGTGCCAGTGCATCCGAGGGGGCTGACTATGGCTACACCTTC
TRBJ1-3 | - | - | TRBV29-1 | CSVPLGNTIYF | TGCAGCGTTCCCCTGGGAAACACCATATATTTT
TRBJ2-7 | few | - | TRBV30 | CAWSPQPQYEQYF | TGTGCCTGGAGTCCGCAGCCACAGTACGAGCAGTACTTC
TRBJ1-2 | - | - | TRBV28 | CASGAGGGSINYGYTF | TGTGCCAGCGGAGCGGGAGGGGGTTCTATAAACTATGGCTACACCTTC
TRBJ2-2 | - | TRBD1 | TRBV29-1 | CSGWTGDGELFF | TGCAGCGGGTGGACAGGGGACGGGGAGCTGTTTTTT
TRBJ2-3 | - | TRBD1 | TRBV5-5 | CASSWTGSAQYF | TGTGCCAGCAGCTGGACAGGGTCTGCGCAGTATTTT
TRBJ2-1 | - | TRBD1 | TRBV5-4 | CASSLAQGGNNEQFF | TGTGCCAGCAGCTTGGCACAGGGGGGAAACAATGAGCAGTTCTTC
TRBJ1-2 | - | TRBD1 | TRBV27 | CASSPRGLRGYTF | TGTGCCAGCAGTCCCAGGGGGCTAAGGGGCTACACCTTC
TRBJ2-7 | - | TRBD1 | TRBV7-2 | CASSRGQSTSYEQYF | TGTGCCAGCAGCCGGGGACAGAGTACCTCCTACGAGCAGTACTTC
TRBJ2-7 | - | - | TRBV10-1 | CASSESFGRGCYEQYF | TGCGCCAGCAGTGAGTCGTTCGGCAGGGGATGCTACGAGCAGTACTTC
TRBJ2-7 | - | - | TRBV13 | CASSFGGEHYEQYF | TGTGCCAGCAGCTTTGGCGGGGAACACTACGAGCAGTACTTC
TRBJ1-2 | - | TRBD1 | TRBV11-2 | CASSFGTGLSGYTF | TGTGCCAGCAGCTTCGGGACAGGGCTGAGTGGCTACACCTTC
TRBJ2-7 | - | TRBD1 | TRBV11-2 | CASSRDRLSYEQYF | TGTGCCAGCAGCCGGGACAGGCTATCCTACGAGCAGTACTTC
TRBJ2-2 | - | TRBD1 | TRBV7-2 | CASSPAGQGGELFF | TGTGCCAGCAGCCCCGCGGGACAGGGAGGGGAGCTGTTTTTT
TRBJ2-7 | - | TRBD1 | TRBV19 | CASRMTGASYEQYF | TGTGCCAGTAGGATGACAGGGGCGTCCTACGAGCAGTACTTC
TRBJ2-2 | - | - | TRBV5-1 | CASSPGFGELFF | TGCGCCAGCAGTCCAGGGTTCGGGGAGCTGTTTTTT
TRBJ2-3 | medium-sized | TRBD2 | TRBV2 | CASSEGPAGVSYPDTDTQYF | TGTGCCAGCAGTGAAGGACCGGCGGGGGTCTCCTACCCGGACACAGATACGCAGTATTTT
TRBJ2-7 | once | - | TRBV7-9 | CAIRTDRDEQYF | TGTGCCATCAGAACCGACCGGGACGAGCAGTACTTC